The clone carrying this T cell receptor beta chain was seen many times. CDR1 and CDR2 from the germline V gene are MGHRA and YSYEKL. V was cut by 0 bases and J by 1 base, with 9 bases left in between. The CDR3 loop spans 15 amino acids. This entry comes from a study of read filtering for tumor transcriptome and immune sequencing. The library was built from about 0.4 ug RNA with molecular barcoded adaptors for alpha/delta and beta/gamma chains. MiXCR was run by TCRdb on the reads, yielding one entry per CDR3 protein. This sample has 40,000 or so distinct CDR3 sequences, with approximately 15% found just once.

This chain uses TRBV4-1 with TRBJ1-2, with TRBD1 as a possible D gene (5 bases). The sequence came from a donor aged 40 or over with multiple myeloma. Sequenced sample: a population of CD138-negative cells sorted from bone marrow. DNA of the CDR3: TGCGCCAGCAGCCAAGAGGGAGGGGTTAACTATGGCTACACCTTC. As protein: CASSQEGGVNYGYTF.